This paragraph reports one T cell receptor beta chain. This CDR3 region has 17 residues. With 1 base clipped from V and 6 bases from J, the junction kept 15 bases outside the gene matches. The V gene's germline CDR1 is SQVTM and CDR2 ANQGSEA. A Seattle source enrolled patients during active infection and followed them longitudinally. Assay used: immunoSEQ multiplex PCR; TCRdb lists only in-frame clones, some missing. The table records around 270,000 clones, around 82% of them present only once. The data stem from a study of blood T cell repertoires in COVID-19. Study information: Italy, Spain and the United States were the sources of the convalescent and acute COVID-19 samples. PBMCs, B-cell-depleted T cells, or T cells were the source of the cDNA or gDNA that made up the material.

The sample consisted of peripheral blood. The rearrangement joins TRBV29-1 to TRBJ2-3; 8 bases map to TRBD2. This clonotype was sampled from a human donor with COVID-19, enrolled during active disease. The donor label of this sample is uncertain. The CDR3 bases are TGCAGCGTTGAAGGAATACTAGCGGAATATCGGGGGGATACGCAGTATTTT. This encodes CSVEGILAEYRGDTQYF.